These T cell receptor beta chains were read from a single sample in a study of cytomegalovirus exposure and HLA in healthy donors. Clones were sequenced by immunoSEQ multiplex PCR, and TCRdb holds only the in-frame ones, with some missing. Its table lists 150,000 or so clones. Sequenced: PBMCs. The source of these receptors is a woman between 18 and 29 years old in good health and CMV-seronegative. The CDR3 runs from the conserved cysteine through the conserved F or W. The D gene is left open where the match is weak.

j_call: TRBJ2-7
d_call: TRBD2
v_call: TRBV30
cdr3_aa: CAWNGPGLAVYEQYF
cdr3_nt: TGTGCCTGGAATGGACCGGGACTAGCGGTTTACGAGCAGTACTTC

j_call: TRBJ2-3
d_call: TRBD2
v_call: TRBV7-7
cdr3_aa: CASSLGGRGGDTQYF
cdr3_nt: TGTGCTAGCAGCTTAGGCGGGAGAGGCGGAGATACGCAGTATTTT

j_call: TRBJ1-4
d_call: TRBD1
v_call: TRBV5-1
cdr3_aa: CASSSGTGDEKLFF
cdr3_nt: TGCGCCAGCAGCTCCGGGACAGGGGATGAAAAACTGTTTTTT

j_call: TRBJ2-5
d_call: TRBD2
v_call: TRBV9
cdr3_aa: CASSGLAGVETQYF
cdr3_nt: TGTGCCAGCAGCGGACTAGCGGGAGTAGAGACCCAGTACTTC

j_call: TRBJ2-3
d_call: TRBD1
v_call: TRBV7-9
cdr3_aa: CASSPGQLSTDTQYF
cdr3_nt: TGTGCCAGCAGCCCGGGACAGCTTAGCACAGATACGCAGTATTTT

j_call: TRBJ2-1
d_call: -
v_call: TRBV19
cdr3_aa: CASSISFLGGAYNEQFF
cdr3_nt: TGTGCCAGTAGTATCTCTTTTCTGGGGGGGGCTTACAATGAGCAGTTCTTC

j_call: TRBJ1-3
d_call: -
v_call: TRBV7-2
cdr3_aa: CASSPDISRHTIYF
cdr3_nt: TGTGCCAGCAGCCCGGACATCTCCCGACACACCATATATTTT

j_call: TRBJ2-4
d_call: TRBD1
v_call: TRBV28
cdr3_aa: CASSSRDRVGYERIQYF
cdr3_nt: TGTGCCAGCAGCTCCAGAGACAGGGTGGGATACGAACGGATTCAGTACTTC

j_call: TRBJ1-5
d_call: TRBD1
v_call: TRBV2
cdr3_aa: CASVGTGRGVGQPQHF
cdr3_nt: TGTGCCAGCGTGGGGACAGGACGAGGGGTCGGTCAGCCCCAGCATTTT

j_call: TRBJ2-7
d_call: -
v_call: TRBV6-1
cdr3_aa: CASSPPLGGSGEQYF
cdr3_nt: TGTGCCAGCAGTCCCCCCCTCGGGGGATCGGGCGAGCAGTACTTC

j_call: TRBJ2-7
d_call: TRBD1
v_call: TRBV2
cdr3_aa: CASTGQGRSYEQYF
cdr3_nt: TGTGCCAGCACCGGACAGGGGAGATCCTACGAGCAGTACTTC

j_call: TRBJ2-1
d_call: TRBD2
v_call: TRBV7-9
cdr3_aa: CASSLGASGYTYNEQFF
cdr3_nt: TGTGCCAGCAGCTTAGGGGCTAGCGGTTATACCTACAATGAGCAGTTCTTC

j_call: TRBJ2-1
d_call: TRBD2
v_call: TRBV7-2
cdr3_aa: CASSPDLGPSTSGRKQFF
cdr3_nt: TGTGCCAGCAGCCCCGACTTAGGTCCTAGTACTAGCGGGAGAAAGCAGTTCTTC

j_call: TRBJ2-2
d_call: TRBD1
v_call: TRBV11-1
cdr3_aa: CASSYTAGGAKSGELFF
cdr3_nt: TGTGCCAGCAGCTACACCGCAGGGGGCGCTAAGTCCGGGGAGCTGTTTTTT

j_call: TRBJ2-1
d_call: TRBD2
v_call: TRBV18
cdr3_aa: CASSFSGTSGINEQFF
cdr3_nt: TGTGCCAGCTCATTTTCCGGGACTAGCGGGATCAATGAGCAGTTCTTC

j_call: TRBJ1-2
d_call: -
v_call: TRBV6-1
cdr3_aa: CASTQNYGYTF
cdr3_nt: TGTGCCAGCACGCAGAACTATGGCTACACCTTC

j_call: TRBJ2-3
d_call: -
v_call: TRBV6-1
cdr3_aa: CASSEAYGRDTQYF
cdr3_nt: TGTGCCAGCAGTGAAGCGTACGGCAGGGATACGCAGTATTTT

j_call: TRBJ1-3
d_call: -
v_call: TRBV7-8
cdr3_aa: CASSPVGVSGNTIYF
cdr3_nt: TGTGCCAGCAGCCCCGTGGGCGTCTCTGGAAACACCATATATTTT

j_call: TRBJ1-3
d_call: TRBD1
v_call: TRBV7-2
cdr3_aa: CASSFETGRGIYF
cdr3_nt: TGTGCCAGCAGCTTTGAGACAGGGAGAGGCATATATTTT

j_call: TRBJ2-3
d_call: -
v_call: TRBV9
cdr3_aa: CASSVEGGFFTDTQYF
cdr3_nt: TGTGCCAGCAGCGTAGAGGGAGGTTTTTTCACAGATACGCAGTATTTT

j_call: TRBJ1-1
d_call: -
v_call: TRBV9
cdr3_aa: CASSVAVMNTEAFF
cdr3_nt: TGTGCCAGCAGCGTAGCGGTGATGAACACTGAAGCTTTCTTT

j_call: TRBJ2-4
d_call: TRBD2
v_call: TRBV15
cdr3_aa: CATSRAAGGPRIQYF
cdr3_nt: TGTGCCACCAGCAGAGCAGCGGGAGGGCCGCGCATTCAGTACTTC

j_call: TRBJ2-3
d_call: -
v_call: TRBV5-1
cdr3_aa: CASCAGTWGRNTQYF
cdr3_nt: TGCGCCAGCTGCGCCGGGACTTGGGGTCGCAATACGCAGTATTTT

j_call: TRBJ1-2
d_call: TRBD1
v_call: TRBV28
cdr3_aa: CASSLPGTGINYGYTF
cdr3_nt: TGTGCCAGCAGCCTACCCGGGACAGGGATAAACTATGGCTACACCTTC

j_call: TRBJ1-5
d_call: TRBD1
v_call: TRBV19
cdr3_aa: CASSSTGGNQPQHF
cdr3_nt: TGTGCCAGTAGTTCGACAGGGGGGAATCAGCCCCAGCATTTT

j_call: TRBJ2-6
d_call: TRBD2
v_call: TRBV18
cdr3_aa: CASSPPSTSGASGANVLTF
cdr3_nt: TGTGCCAGCTCACCACCCTCTACTAGCGGGGCCTCTGGGGCCAACGTCCTGACTTTC

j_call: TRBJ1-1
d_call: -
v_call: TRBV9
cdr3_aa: CASSPRTFNTEAFF
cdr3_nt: TGTGCCAGCAGCCCCCGGACATTCAACACTGAAGCTTTCTTT

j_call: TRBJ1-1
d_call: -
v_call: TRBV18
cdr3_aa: CASSPGPGIIGAFF
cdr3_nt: TGTGCCAGCTCACCAGGACCGGGGATCATAGGAGCTTTCTTT

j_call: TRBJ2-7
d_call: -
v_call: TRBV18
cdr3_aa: CASSPPNREDEQYF
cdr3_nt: TGTGCCAGCTCACCACCGAACAGGGAAGACGAGCAGTACTTC

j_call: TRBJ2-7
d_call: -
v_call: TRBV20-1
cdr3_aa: CSARLAYEQYF
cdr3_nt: TGCAGTGCTCGACTAGCCTACGAGCAGTACTTC

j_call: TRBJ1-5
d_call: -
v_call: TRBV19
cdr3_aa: CASSREPNQPQHF
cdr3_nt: TGTGCCAGTAGCAGGGAACCCAATCAGCCCCAGCATTTT

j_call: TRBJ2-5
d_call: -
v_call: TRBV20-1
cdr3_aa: CSAVGEETQYF
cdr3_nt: TGCAGTGCGGTGGGAGAAGAGACCCAGTACTTC

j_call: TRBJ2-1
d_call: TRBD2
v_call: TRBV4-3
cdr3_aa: CASSQDRTAGAYNEQFF
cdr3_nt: TGCGCCAGCAGCCAAGATCGGACAGCGGGAGCTTACAATGAGCAGTTCTTC

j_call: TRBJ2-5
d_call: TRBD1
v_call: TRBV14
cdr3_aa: CASSQSTGVLQETQYF
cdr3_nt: TGTGCCAGCAGCCAAAGCACAGGGGTGCTCCAAGAGACCCAGTACTTC

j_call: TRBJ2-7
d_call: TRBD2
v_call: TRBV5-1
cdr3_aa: CASSFTTGTGRLAGGIEQYF
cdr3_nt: TGCGCCAGCAGCTTTACAACCGGGACAGGCCGCCTAGCGGGAGGGATCGAGCAGTACTTC

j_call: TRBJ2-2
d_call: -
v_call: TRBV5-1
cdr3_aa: CASSLVGDFTGELFF
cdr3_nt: TGCGCCAGCAGCTTGGTGGGGGACTTCACCGGGGAGCTGTTTTTT

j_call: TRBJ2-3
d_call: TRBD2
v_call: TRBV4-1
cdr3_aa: CASSLGTSYTDTQYF
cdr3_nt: TGCGCCAGCAGCTTGGGGACTAGTTACACAGATACGCAGTATTTT

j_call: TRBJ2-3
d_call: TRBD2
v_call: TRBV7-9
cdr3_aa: CASSLGSGSISATDTQYF
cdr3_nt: TGTGCCAGCAGCTTAGGTAGCGGGAGTATTTCGGCCACAGATACGCAGTATTTT

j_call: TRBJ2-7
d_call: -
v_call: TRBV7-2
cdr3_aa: CASSFGGSSYEQYF
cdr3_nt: TGTGCCAGCAGCTTTGGGGGCAGCTCCTACGAGCAGTACTTC

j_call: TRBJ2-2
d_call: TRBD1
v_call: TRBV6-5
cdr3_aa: CASSSGQGNTGELFF
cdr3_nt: TGTGCCAGCAGTTCTGGACAGGGGAACACCGGGGAGCTGTTTTTT

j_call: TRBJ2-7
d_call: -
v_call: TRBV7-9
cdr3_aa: CASSLVEYEQYF
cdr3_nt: TGTGCCAGCAGCTTAGTAGAATACGAGCAGTACTTC

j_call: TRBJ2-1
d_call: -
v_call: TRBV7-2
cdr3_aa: CASSSSLEQFF
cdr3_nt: TGTGCCAGCAGCTCCAGTCTCGAGCAGTTCTTC

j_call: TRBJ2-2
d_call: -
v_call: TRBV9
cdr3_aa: CASGSTNTGELFF
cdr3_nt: TGTGCCAGCGGCAGTACGAACACCGGGGAGCTGTTTTTT

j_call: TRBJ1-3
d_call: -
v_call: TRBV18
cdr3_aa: CASSPNRADSGNTIYF
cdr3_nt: TGTGCCAGCTCCCCCAACAGGGCCGACTCTGGAAACACCATATATTTT

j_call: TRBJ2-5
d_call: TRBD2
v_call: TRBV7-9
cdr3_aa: CASSTPGGAGALFAQYF
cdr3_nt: TGTGCCAGCAGCACGCCTGGGGGAGCGGGAGCCCTCTTTGCCCAGTACTTC

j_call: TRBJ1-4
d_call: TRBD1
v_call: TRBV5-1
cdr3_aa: CASSLGTGGNEKLFF
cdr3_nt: TGCGCCAGCAGCTTGGGGACAGGGGGTAATGAAAAACTGTTTTTT

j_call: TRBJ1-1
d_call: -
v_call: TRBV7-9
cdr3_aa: CASSWLTSKLNTEAFF
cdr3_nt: TGTGCCAGCAGCTGGCTGACAAGTAAGCTAAACACTGAAGCTTTCTTT